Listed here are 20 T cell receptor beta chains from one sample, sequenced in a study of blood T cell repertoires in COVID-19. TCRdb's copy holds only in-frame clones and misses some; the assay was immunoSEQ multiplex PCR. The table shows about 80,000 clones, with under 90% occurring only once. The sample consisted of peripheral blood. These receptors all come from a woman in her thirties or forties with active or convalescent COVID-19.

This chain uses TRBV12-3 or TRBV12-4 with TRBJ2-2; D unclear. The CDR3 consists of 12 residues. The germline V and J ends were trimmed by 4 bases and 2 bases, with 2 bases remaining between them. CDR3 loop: CASSSNTGELFF. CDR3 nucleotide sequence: TGTGCCAGCAGTTCTAACACCGGGGAGCTGTTTTTT.

The CDR3 DNA reads TGTGCCAGCAGTCTACGGACAGGGGGAGAAAAACTGTTTTTT. Its protein is CASSLRTGGEKLFF. The V gene is TRBV6-5, the J gene TRBJ1-4, with 10 bases lining up with TRBD1. The CDR3 runs to 14 residues. V was clipped by 5 bases and J by 8 bases; unmatched bases: 5. The germline V gene encodes CDR1 MNHEY and CDR2 SVGAGI.

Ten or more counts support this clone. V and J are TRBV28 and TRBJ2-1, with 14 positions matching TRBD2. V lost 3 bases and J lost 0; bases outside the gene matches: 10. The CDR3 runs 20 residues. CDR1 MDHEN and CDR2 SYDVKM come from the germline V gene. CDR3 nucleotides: TGTGCCAGCAGTTTCCCCGCGGGACTAGCGGGAGCTCTCTCCTACAATGAGCAGTTCTTC. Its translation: CASSFPAGLAGALSYNEQFF.

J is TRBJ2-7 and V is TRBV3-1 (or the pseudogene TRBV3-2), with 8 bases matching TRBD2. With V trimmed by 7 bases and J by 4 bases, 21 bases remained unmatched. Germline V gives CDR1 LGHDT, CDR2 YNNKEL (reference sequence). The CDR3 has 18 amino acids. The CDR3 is CASTRSVVREGQEYEQYF. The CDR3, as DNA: TGTGCCAGCACCCGTTCAGTGGTACGGGAGGGCCAGGAATACGAGCAGTACTTC.

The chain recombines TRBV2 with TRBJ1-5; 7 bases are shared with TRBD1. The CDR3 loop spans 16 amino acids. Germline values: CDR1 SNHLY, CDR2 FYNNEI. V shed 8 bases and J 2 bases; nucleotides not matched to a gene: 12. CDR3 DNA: TGTGCCAGCGAAGGGGGGACAGCTTATCGCAATCAGCCCCAGCATTTT. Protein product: CASEGGTAYRNQPQHF.

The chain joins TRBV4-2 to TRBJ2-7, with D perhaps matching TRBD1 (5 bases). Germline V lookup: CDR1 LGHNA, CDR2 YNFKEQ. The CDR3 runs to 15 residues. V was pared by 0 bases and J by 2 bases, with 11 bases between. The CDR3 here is CASSQERQHTYEQYF. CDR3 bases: TGTGCCAGCAGCCAAGAACGACAGCATACCTACGAGCAGTACTTC.

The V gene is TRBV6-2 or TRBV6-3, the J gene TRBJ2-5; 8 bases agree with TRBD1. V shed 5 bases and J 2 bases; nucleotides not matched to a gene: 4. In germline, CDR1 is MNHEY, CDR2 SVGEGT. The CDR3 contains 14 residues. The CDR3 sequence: CASSGTGNQETQYF. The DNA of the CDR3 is TGTGCCAGCAGTGGGACAGGCAATCAAGAGACCCAGTACTTC.

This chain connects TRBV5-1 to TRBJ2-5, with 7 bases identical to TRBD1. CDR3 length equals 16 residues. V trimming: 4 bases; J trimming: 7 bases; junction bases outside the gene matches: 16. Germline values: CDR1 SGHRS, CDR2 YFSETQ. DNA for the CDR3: TGCGCCAGCAGCCGGCCACAGACAGGGACCTCAGGGACCCAGTACTTC. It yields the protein CASSRPQTGTSGTQYF.

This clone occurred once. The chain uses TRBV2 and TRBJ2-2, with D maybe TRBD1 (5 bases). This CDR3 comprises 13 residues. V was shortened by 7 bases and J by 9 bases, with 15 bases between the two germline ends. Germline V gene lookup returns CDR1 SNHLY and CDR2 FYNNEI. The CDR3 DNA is TGTGCCAGCAAATCGGACACGGGCCGGGAGCTGTTTTTT. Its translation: CASKSDTGRELFF.

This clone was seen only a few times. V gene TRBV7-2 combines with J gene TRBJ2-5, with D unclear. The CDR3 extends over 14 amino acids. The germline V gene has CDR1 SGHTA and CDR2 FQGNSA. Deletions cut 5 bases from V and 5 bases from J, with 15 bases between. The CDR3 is CASSERLFLETQYF. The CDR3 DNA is TGTGCCAGCAGCGAAAGACTGTTCTTGGAGACCCAGTACTTC.

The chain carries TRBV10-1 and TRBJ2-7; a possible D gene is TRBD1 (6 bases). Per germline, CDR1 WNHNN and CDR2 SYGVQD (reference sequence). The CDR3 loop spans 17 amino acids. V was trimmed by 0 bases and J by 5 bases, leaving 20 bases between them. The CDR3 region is CASSESIQGFRVHEQYF. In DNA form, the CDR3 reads TGCGCCAGCAGTGAGTCGATTCAGGGGTTCCGTGTTCACGAGCAGTACTTC.

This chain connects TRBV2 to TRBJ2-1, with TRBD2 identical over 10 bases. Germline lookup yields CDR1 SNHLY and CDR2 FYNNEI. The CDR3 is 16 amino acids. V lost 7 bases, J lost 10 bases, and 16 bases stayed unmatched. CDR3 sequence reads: CASIKELAGLIREQFF. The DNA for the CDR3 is TGTGCCAGCATTAAAGAACTAGCGGGGCTTATCAGGGAGCAGTTCTTC.

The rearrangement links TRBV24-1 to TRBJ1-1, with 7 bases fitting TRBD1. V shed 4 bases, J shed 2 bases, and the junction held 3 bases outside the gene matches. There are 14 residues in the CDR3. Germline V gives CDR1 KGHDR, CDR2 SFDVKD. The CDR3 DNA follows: TGTGCCACCAGTGAGGGACAGTTTAACACTGAAGCTTTCTTT. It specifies CATSEGQFNTEAFF.

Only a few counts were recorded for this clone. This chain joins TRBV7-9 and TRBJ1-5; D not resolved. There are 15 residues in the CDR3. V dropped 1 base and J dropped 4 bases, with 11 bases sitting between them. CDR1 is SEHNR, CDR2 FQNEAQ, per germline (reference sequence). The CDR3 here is CASSLGAGKNQPQHF. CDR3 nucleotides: TGTGCCAGCAGCTTAGGTGCAGGTAAAAATCAGCCCCAGCATTTT.

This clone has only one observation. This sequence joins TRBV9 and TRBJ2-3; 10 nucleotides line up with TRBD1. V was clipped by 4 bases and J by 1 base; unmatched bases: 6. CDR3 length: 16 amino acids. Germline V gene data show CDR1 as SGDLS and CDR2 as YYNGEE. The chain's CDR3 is CASSPRTGGRTDTQYF. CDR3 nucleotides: TGTGCCAGCAGCCCCAGGACAGGGGGGCGCACAGATACGCAGTATTTT.

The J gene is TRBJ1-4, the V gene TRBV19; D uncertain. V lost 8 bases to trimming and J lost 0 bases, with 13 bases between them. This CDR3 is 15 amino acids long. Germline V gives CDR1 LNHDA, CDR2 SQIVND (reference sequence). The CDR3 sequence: CASGQIQATNEKLFF. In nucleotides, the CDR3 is TGTGCCAGTGGGCAGATTCAAGCAACTAATGAAAAACTGTTTTTT.

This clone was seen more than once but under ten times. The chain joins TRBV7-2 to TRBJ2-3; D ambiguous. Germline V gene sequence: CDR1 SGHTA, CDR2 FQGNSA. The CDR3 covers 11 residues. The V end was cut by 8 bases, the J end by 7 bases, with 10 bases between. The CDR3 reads CASSPSNTQYF. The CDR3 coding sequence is TGTGCCAGCTCCCCATCCAATACGCAGTATTTT.

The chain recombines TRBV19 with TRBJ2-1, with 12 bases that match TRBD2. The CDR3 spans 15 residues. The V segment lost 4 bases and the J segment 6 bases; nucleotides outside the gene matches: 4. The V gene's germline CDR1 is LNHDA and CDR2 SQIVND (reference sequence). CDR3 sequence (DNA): TGTGCCAGTAGTACCTCTAGCGGGAGGGCCAATGAGCAGTTCTTC. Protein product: CASSTSSGRANEQFF.

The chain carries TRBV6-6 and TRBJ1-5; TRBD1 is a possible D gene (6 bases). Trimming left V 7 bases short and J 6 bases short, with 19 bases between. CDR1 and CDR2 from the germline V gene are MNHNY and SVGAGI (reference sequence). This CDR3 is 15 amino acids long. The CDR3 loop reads CASTDRGATGQPQHF. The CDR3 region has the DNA TGTGCCAGCACCGATCGGGGGGCGACCGGTCAGCCCCAGCATTTT.

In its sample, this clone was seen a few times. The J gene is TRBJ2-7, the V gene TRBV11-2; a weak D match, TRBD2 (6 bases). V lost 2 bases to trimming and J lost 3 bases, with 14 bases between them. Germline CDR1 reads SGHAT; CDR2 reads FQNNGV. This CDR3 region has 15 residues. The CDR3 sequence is CASSLLWDGSYEQYF. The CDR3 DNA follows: TGTGCCAGCAGCTTACTCTGGGACGGGAGCTACGAGCAGTACTTC.